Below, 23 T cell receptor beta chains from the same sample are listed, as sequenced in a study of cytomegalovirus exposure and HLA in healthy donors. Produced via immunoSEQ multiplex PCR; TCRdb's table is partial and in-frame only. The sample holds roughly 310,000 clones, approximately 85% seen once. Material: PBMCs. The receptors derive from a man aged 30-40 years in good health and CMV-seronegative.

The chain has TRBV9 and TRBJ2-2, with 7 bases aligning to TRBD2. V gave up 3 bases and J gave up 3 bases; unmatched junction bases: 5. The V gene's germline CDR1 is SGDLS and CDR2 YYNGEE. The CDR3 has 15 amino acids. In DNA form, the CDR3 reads TGTGCCAGCAGCGAAACCGGGGGGTACACCGGGGAGCTGTTTTTT. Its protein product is CASSETGGYTGELFF.

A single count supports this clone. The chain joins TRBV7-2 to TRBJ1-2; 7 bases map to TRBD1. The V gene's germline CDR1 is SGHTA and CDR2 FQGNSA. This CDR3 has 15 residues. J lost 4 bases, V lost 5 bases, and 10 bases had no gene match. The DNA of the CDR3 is TGTGCCAGCAGCCCCGGGACAGTGTTTTTCTATGGCTACACCTTC. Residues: CASSPGTVFFYGYTF.

The CDR3 sequence: CASSSNGGGVRQFF. The CDR3, as DNA: TGTGCCAGCAGTTCAAACGGGGGTGGAGTGCGGCAGTTCTTC. The V and J genes are TRBV6-5 and TRBJ2-1; tentatively, D is TRBD2 (6 bases). CDR3 length equals 14 residues. Trimming took off 4 bases at V and 12 bases at J, with 19 bases between the two ends. Germline CDR1 is MNHEY and CDR2 is SVGAGI.

The DNA for the CDR3 is TGTGCCATCAGTGAGGAGGACAGGGCTAACTATGGCTACACCTTC. Its translation: CAISEEDRANYGYTF. This rearrangement joins TRBV10-3 to TRBJ1-2, with 8 bases lining up with TRBD1. The germline CDR1 and CDR2 sequences are ENHRY and SYGVKD. J lost 0 bases, V lost 2 bases, and 2 bases had no gene match. This CDR3 has 15 residues.

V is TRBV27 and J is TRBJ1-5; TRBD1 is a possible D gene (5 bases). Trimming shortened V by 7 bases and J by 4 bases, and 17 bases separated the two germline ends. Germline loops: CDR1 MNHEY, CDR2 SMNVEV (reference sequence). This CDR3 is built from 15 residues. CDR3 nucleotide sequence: TGTGCCAGCACCCCCCGTATGGGGGGAAATCAGCCCCAGCATTTT. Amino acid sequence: CASTPRMGGNQPQHF.

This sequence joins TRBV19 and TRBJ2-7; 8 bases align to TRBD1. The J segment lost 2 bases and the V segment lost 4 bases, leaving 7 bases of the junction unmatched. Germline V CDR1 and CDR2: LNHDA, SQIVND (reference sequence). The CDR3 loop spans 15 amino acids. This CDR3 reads CASSSRDRNTYEQYF. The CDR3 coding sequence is TGTGCCAGTAGTAGCCGGGACAGGAATACCTACGAGCAGTACTTC. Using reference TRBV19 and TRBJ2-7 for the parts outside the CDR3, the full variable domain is DGGITQSPKYLFRKEGQNVTLSCEQNLNHDAMYWYRQDPGQGLRLIYYSQIVNDFQKGDIAEGYSVSREKKESFPLTVTSAQKNPTAFYLCASSSRDRNTYEQYFGPGTRLTVT.

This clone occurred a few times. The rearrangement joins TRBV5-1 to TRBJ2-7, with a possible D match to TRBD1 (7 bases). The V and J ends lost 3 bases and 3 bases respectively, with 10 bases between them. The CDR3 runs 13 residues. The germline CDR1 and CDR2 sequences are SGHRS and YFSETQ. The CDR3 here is CASSWGDSYEQYF. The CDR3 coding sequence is TGCGCCAGCAGCTGGGGGGACAGCTACGAGCAGTACTTC.

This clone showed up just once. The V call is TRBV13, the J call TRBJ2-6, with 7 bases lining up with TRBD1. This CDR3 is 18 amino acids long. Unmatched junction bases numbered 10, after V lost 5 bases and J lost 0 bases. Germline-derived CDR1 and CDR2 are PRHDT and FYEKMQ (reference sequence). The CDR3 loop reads CASSLGTEFSSGANVLTF. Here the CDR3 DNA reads TGTGCCAGCAGCCTCGGGACAGAATTTTCCTCTGGGGCCAACGTCCTGACTTTC.

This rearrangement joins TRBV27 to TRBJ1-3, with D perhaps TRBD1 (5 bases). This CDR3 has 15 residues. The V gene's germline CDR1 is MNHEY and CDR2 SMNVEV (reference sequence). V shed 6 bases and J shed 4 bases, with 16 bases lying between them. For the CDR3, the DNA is TGTGCCAGCAGCCCCAGACAGAGCACCGGAAACACCATATATTTT. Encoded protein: CASSPRQSTGNTIYF.

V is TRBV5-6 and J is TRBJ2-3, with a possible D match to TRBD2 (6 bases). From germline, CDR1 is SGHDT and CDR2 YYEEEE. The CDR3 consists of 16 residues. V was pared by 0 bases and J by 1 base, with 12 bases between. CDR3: CASSLALREGTDTQYF. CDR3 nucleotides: TGTGCCAGCAGCTTGGCTCTCAGGGAGGGCACAGATACGCAGTATTTT. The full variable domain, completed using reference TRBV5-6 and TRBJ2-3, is DAGVTQSPTHLIKTRGQQVTLRCSPKSGHDTVSWYQQALGQGPQFIFQYYEEEERQRGNFPDRFSGHQFPNYSSELNVNALLLGDSALYLCASSLALREGTDTQYFGPGTRLTVL.

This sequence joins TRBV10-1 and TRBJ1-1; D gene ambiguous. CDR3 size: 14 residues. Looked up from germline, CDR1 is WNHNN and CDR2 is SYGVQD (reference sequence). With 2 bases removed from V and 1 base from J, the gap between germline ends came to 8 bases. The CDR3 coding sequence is TGCGCCAGCAGTGAGCGACGGGGGAACACTGAAGCTTTCTTT. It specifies CASSERRGNTEAFF.

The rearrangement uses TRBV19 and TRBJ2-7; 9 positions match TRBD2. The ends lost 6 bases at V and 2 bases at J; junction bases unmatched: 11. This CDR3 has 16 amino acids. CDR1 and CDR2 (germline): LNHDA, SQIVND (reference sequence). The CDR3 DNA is TGTGCCAGTAGGCCGAGTAGCGGGGGCCCTACCTACGAGCAGTACTTC. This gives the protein CASRPSSGGPTYEQYF.

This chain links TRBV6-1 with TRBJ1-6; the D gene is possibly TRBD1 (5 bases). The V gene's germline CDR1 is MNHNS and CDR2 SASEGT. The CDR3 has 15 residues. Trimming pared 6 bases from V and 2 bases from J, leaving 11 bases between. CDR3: CASSPRQTYNSPLHF. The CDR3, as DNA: TGTGCCAGCAGCCCTCGACAGACCTATAATTCACCCCTCCACTTT.

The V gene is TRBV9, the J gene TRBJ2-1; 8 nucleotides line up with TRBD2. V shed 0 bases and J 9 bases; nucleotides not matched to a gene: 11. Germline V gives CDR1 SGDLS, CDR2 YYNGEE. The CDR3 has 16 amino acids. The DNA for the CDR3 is TGTGCCAGCAGCGTAGAAGCAGGAGCGGGGGCGGGTGAGCAGTTCTTC. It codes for CASSVEAGAGAGEQFF.

The CDR3 nucleotides are TGTGCCAGCTCCGGACTAGCGGGGGAACAAGATACGCAGTATTTT. Translating it yields CASSGLAGEQDTQYF. This chain uses TRBV5-6 with TRBJ2-3; TRBD2 agrees at 13 bases. V lost 7 bases to trimming and J lost 5 bases; unmatched junction nucleotides: 7. The germline gives CDR1 SGHDT, CDR2 YYEEEE. The CDR3 is 15 amino acids.

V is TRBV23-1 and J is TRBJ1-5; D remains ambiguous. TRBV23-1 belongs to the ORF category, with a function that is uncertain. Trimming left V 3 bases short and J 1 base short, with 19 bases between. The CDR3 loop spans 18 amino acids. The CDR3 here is CASSQSDIGKTSNQPQHF. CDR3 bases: TGCGCCAGCAGTCAGTCCGACATAGGCAAGACGAGCAATCAGCCCCAGCATTTT.

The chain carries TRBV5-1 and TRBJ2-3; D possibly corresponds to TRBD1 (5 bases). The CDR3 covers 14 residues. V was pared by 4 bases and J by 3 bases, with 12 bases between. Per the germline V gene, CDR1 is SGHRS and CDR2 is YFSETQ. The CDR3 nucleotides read TGCGCCAGCAGCCCAGATCCAGGGACAGATACGCAGTATTTT. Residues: CASSPDPGTDTQYF.

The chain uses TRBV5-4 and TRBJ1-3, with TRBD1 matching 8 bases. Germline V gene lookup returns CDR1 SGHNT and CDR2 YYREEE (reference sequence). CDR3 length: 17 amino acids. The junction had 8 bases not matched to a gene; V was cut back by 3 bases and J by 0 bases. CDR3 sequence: CASSSTGTGSSGNTIYF. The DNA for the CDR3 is TGTGCCAGCAGCTCTACAGGGACAGGAAGCTCTGGAAACACCATATATTTT.

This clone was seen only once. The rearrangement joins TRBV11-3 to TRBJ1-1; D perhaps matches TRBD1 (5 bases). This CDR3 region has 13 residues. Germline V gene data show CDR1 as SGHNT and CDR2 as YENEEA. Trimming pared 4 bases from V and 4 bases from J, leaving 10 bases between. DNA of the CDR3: TGTGCCAGCAGCTCCGGGGGGATCACTGAAGCTTTCTTT. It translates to CASSSGGITEAFF.

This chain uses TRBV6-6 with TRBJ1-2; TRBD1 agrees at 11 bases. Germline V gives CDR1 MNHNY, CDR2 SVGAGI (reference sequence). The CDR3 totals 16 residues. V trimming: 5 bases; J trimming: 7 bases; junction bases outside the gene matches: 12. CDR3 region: CASSPVPGQGASGYTF. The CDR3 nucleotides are TGTGCCAGCAGTCCAGTTCCCGGACAGGGGGCGTCTGGCTACACCTTC.

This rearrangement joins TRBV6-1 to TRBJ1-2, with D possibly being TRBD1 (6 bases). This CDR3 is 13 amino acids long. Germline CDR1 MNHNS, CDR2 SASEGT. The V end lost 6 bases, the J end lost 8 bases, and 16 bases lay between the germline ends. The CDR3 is CASSKQQGGGYTF. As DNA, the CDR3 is TGTGCCAGCAGCAAACAACAGGGAGGGGGCTACACCTTC.

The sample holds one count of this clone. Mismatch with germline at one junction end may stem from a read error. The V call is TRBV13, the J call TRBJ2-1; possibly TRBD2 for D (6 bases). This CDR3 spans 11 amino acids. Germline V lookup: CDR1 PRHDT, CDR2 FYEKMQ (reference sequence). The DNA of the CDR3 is TGTGCCAGCAGCGCGGCGGGACTCCCGATCTTC. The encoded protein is CASSAAGLPIF.

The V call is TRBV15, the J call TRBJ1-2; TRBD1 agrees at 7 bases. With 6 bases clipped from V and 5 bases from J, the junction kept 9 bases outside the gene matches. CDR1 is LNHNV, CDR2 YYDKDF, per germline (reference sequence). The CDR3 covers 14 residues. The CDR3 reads CATSTAGTDYGYTF. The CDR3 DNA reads TGTGCCACCAGTACGGCCGGGACAGATTATGGCTACACCTTC.